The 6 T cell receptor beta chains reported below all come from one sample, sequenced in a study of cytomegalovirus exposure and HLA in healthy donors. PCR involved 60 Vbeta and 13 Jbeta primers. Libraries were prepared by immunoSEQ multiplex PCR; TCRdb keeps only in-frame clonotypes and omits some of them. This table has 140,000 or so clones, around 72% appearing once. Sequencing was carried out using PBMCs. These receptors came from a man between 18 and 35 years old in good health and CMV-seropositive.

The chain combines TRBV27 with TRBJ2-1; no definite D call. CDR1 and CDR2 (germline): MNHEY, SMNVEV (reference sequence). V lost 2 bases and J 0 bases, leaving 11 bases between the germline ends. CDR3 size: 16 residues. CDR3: CASSLVLPSSYNEQFF. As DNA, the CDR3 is TGTGCCAGCAGTTTAGTCCTGCCTAGCTCCTACAATGAGCAGTTCTTC.

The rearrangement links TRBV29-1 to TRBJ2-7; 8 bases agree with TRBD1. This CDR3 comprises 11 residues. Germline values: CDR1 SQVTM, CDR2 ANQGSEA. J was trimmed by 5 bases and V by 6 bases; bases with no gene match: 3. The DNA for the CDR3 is TGCAGCGTCCAGACAGGGGACGAGCAGTACTTC. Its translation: CSVQTGDEQYF.

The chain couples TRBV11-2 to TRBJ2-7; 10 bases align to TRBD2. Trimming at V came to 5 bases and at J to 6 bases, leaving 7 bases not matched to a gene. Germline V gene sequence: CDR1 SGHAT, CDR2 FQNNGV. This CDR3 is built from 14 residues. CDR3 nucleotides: TGTGCCAGCAGCCACGGGACTAGCGCGCTCGAGCAGTACTTC. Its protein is CASSHGTSALEQYF. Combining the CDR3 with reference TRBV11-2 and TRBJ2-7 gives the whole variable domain EAGVAQSPRYKIIEKRQSVAFWCNPISGHATLYWYQQILGQGPKLLIQFQNNGVVDDSQLPKDRFSAERLKGVDSTLKIQPAKLEDSAVYLCASSHGTSALEQYFGPGTRLTVT.

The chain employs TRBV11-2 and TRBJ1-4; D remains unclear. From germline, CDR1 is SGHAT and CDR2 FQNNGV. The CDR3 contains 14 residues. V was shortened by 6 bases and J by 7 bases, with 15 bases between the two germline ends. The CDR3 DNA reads TGTGCCAGCAGTCGATCTGGGAGTAGTGAAAAACTGTTTTTT. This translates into CASSRSGSSEKLFF.

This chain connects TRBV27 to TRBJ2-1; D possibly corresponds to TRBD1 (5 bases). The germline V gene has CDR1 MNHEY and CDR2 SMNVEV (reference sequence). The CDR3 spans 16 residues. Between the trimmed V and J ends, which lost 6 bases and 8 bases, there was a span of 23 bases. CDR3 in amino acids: CASSRAGGIKVDEQFF. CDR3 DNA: TGTGCCAGCAGCAGGGCAGGTGGGATAAAGGTCGATGAGCAGTTCTTC.

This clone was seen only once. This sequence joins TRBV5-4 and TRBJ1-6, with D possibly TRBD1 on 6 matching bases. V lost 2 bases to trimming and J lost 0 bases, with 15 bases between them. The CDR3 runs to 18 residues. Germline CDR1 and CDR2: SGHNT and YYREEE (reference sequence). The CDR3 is CASSFSTGFSSYNSPLHF. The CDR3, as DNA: TGTGCCAGCAGCTTTTCTACAGGGTTTAGCTCCTATAATTCACCCCTCCACTTT.